The 10 T cell receptor beta chains below come from one sample, sequenced in a study of identical twins. MiXCR, run by TCRdb on the 5' RACE reads, gives a single entry per CDR3 protein. The profile shows approximately 210,000 distinct CDR3 sequences, around 15% of them singletons. The same sample was also used in a study of T cells expressing NK-cell markers.

Sequencing input: CD8+ T cells sorted from blood. These receptors came from a woman aged 18 to 35 in good health.

This clonotype has a handful of counts. The chain has TRBV27 and TRBJ2-7; 8 bases line up with TRBD1. The CDR3 loop spans 17 amino acids. After removal of 6 bases from V and 3 bases from J, the junction contained 16 bases not matched to a gene. Germline-derived CDR1 and CDR2 are MNHEY and SMNVEV (reference sequence). The chain's CDR3 is CASRGQGSVPEFYEQYF. The CDR3 DNA is TGTGCCAGCAGAGGACAGGGCTCGGTCCCAGAATTCTACGAGCAGTACTTC.

This clonotype turned up a few times. The chain couples TRBV2 to TRBJ1-4; D call uncertain. Trimming left V 1 base short and J 8 bases short, with 8 bases between. CDR3 length: 13 residues. The germline CDR1 and CDR2 sequences are SNHLY and FYNNEI. Written as DNA, the CDR3 is TGTGCCAGCAGTGAAGACCGCCCCGAAAAACTGTTTTTT. It encodes CASSEDRPEKLFF.

The chain couples TRBV20-1 to TRBJ2-7, with D tentatively TRBD1 (6 bases). Trimming pared 3 bases from V and 3 bases from J, leaving 12 bases between. This CDR3 has 13 residues. Germline values: CDR1 DFQATT, CDR2 SNEGSKA (reference sequence). The CDR3 DNA reads TGCAGTGCTAGCTCCGGGACACGCTACGAGCAGTACTTC. It translates to CSASSGTRYEQYF.

This clonotype was detected only a few times. The V gene is TRBV12-3 or TRBV12-4, the J gene TRBJ2-5; 8 bases are shared with TRBD1. The CDR3 spans 15 residues. V dropped 7 bases and J dropped 1; count of bases not matched to a gene: 8. The chain's CDR3 is CASTLGQASQETQYF. As DNA, the CDR3 is TGTGCCAGCACCTTGGGACAGGCTAGCCAAGAGACCCAGTACTTC.

This rearrangement joins TRBV27 to TRBJ2-7, with 14 bases fitting TRBD2. The trim removed 3 bases at V and 6 bases at J, leaving 4 bases unmatched. CDR1 MNHEY and CDR2 SMNVEV come from the germline V gene (reference sequence). The CDR3 is 15 residues long. The CDR3 DNA reads TGTGCCAGCAGTTTTTCCGGACTAGCGGGAGGCGAGCAGTACTTC. It yields the protein CASSFSGLAGGEQYF.

This chain connects TRBV20-1 to TRBJ2-2, with D unresolved. Germline CDR1 reads DFQATT; CDR2 reads SNEGSKA (reference sequence). This CDR3 comprises 11 residues. V lost 5 bases and J lost 4, with 5 bases in between. In nucleotides, the CDR3 is TGCAGTGCTCAACGCACCGGGGAGCTGTTTTTT. Protein sequence: CSAQRTGELFF.

V and J are TRBV12-3 or TRBV12-4 and TRBJ2-2; D is possibly TRBD2 (5 bases). The ends were cut back, 3 bases at V and 0 bases at J, with 8 bases in the middle. The CDR3 totals 15 residues. The CDR3 DNA sequence: TGTGCCAGCAGTTTGCCGGGGACGAACACCGGGGAGCTGTTTTTT. Its translation: CASSLPGTNTGELFF.

This clonotype was observed a few times. The V and J genes are TRBV15 and TRBJ2-7; D possibly uses TRBD1 or TRBD2 (5 bases each). CDR3 size: 15 residues. Trimming removed 3 bases at V and 2 bases at J, with 14 bases between. Per germline, CDR1 LNHNV and CDR2 YYDKDF (reference sequence). The CDR3 reads CATSSASGTAYEQYF. Here the CDR3 DNA reads TGTGCCACCAGCAGTGCCTCCGGGACGGCCTACGAGCAGTACTTC.

The chain couples TRBV6-1 to TRBJ2-5, with 9 bases aligning to TRBD1. The CDR3 has 19 residues. Germline loops: CDR1 MNHNS, CDR2 SASEGT. V dropped 5 bases and J dropped 1; count of bases not matched to a gene: 17. CDR3 DNA sequence: TGTGCCAGCAGTAGGACTTGGGACAGGGCCTGGGCCGGCCAAGAGACCCAGTACTTC. Translated, it gives CASSRTWDRAWAGQETQYF.

This clonotype was detected a few times. The chain couples TRBV20-1 to TRBJ2-3, with D possibly being TRBD1 (5 bases). CDR1 and CDR2 from the germline V gene are DFQATT and SNEGSKA (reference sequence). This CDR3 has 14 residues. V lost 2 bases, J lost 7 bases, and 16 bases lay in between. CDR3 DNA: TGCAGTGCTAGAAGCTACCTACAGGAAAATACGCAGTATTTT. Encoded protein: CSARSYLQENTQYF.